This T cell receptor (beta chain) derives from a study of T cell responses to AZD1222 COVID-19 vaccine. Whole-study context: Second-dose recipients at about 4 or about 12 weeks were treated as one pooled group.

This CDR3 region has 14 residues. Germline CDR1 reads LNHDA; CDR2 reads SQIVND (reference sequence). V was clipped by 7 bases and J by 4 bases; unmatched bases: 6. This clone showed up just once. Its antigen is unidentified. Regarding the study as a whole: Just 6 or 7 AZD1222 recipients were seropositive at baseline. Without day 14 samples, only post-peak T cell repertoires were studied.

The repertoire was sequenced with immunoSEQ multiplex PCR; TCRdb's copy has only in-frame clones and lacks some. The sample yields 130,000 or so clones, 75% to 95% seen once. The sample was peripheral blood, taken on day 0 of AZD1222 vaccination. This clonotype originated in an adult in good health. This chain links TRBV19 with TRBJ1-4; 7 bases match TRBD1. The CDR3 bases are TGTGCCAGTATCCGACAGGGAAATAATGAAAAACTGTTTTTT. Translating it yields CASIRQGNNEKLFF. Full variable domain (missing parts from reference TRBV19 and TRBJ1-4): DGGITQSPKYLFRKEGQNVTLSCEQNLNHDAMYWYRQDPGQGLRLIYYSQIVNDFQKGDIAEGYSVSREKKESFPLTVTSAQKNPTAFYLCASIRQGNNEKLFFGSGTQLSVL.